This TCR beta chain was documented in a study of Graves' ophthalmopathy and Graves' hyperthyroidism. The sequenced template was RNA, covering the TCR beta CDR3 region. HTBI-primed RT-PCR formed the first round, and a multiplex PCR formed the second. TCRdb called the multiplex PCR reads again in MiXCR, with one record for every CDR3 protein. The table has about 590,000 distinct CDR3 sequences, under 45% seen once. Regarding this clonotype: Its antigen remains unidentified.

Study-wide results and limits: Most thyroid clonotypes with frequency above 0.001 were detected in blood too. Forecasting of ophthalmopathy progression by the model achieved over 55% sensitivity and about 77% specificity. Distinction of ophthalmopathy from stable hyperthyroidism by a 13-signature model reached 85% to 90% sensitivity and more than 65% specificity.

Germline CDR1 LNHDA, CDR2 SQIVND (reference sequence). The CDR3 has 17 amino acids. V shed 3 bases and J shed 2 bases, with 19 bases lying between them. Ineligible for inclusion were patients with other autoimmune diseases, uncontrolled infections, pregnancy or lactation. The source material was peripheral blood or thyroid tissue (not recorded which). The rearrangement uses TRBV19 and TRBJ1-1, with D perhaps TRBD1 (5 bases). The source of this sequence is an adult man with Graves' hyperthyroidism. The DNA of the CDR3 is TGTGCCAGTAGTATTACGGGTCGGCGTGGGGCAAACACTGAAGCTTTCTTT. Protein: CASSITGRRGANTEAFF.